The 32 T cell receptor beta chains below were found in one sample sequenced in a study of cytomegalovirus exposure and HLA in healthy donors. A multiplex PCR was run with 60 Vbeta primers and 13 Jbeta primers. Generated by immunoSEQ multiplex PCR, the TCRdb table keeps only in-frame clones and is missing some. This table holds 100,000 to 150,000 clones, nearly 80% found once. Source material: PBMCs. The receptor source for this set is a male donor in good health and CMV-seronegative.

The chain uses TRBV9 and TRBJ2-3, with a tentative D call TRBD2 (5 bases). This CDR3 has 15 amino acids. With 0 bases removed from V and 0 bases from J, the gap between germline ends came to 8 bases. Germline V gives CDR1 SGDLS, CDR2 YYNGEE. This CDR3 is CASSVAGSSTDTQYF. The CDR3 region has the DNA TGTGCCAGCAGCGTAGCGGGGTCTAGCACAGATACGCAGTATTTT.

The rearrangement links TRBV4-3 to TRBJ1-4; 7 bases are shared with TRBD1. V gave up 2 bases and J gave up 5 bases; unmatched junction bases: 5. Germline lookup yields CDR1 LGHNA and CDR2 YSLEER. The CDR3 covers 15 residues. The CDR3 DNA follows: TGCGCCAGCAGCCAATGGACAGGTGGGAATGAAAAACTGTTTTTT. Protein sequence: CASSQWTGGNEKLFF.

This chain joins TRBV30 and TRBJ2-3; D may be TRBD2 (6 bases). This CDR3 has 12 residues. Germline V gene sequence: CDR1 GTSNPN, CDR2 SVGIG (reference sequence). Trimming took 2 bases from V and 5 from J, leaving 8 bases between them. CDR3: CAWSPGGDTQYF. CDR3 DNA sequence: TGTGCCTGGAGTCCCGGGGGAGATACGCAGTATTTT. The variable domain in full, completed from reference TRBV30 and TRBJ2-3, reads SQTIHQWPATLVQPVGSPLSLECTVEGTSNPNLYWYRQAAGRGLQLLFYSVGIGQISSEVPQNLSASRPQDRQFILSSKKLLLSDSGFYLCAWSPGGDTQYFGPGTRLTVL.

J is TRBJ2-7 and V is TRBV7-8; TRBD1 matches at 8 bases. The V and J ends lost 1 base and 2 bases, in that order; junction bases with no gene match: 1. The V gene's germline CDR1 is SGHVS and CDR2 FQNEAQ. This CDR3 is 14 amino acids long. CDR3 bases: TGTGCCAGCAGCTTAGGGGGACAGGCCTACGAGCAGTACTTC. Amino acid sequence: CASSLGGQAYEQYF.

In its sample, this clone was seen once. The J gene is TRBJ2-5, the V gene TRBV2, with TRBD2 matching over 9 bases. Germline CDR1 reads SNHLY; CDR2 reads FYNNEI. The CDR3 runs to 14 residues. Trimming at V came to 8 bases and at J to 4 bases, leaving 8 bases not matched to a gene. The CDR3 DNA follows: TGTGCCAGCCTTGCGGGGGGGCCGAGAGAGACCCAGTACTTC. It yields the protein CASLAGGPRETQYF. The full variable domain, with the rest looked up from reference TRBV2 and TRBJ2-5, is EPEVTQTPSHQVTQMGQEVILRCVPISNHLYFYWYRQILGQKVEFLVSFYNNEISEKSEIFDDQFSVERPDGSNFTLKIRSTKLEDSAMYFCASLAGGPRETQYFGPGTRLLVL.

The CDR3 DNA follows: TGTGCCAGCAGCCCCGTTGGGGGCGGTGGAAACACCATATATTTT. Translating gives CASSPVGGGGNTIYF. The V and J genes are TRBV6-6 and TRBJ1-3; D possibly corresponds to TRBD1 (6 bases). The germline CDR1 and CDR2 sequences are MNHNY and SVGAGI (reference sequence). The CDR3 totals 15 residues. V was clipped by 6 bases and J by 3 bases, with 15 bases between them.

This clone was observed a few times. DNA of the CDR3: TGTGCCAGCAGAGCCGACAGGGGAAGCAATCAGCCCCAGCATTTT. This translates into CASRADRGSNQPQHF. The genes are TRBV6-5 and TRBJ1-5, with 8 bases that match TRBD1. The CDR3 contains 15 residues. Germline CDR1 MNHEY, CDR2 SVGAGI. J gave up 1 base and V 6 bases, and 5 bases lay outside the gene matches.

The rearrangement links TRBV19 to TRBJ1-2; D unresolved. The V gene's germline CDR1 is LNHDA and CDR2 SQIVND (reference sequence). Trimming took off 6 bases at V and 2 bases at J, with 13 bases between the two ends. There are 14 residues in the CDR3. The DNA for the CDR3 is TGTGCCAGTAGATCCTTAGCTTCCAACTATGGCTACACCTTC. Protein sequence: CASRSLASNYGYTF.

The CDR3: CASSEYNSGETQYF. The CDR3 nucleotides read TGTGCCAGCAGTGAATATAATAGCGGAGAGACCCAGTACTTC. This chain uses TRBV25-1 with TRBJ2-5, with D possibly TRBD2 on 6 matching bases. The CDR3 consists of 14 residues. Trimming left V 0 bases short and J 4 bases short, with 9 bases between. Looked up from germline, CDR1 is MGHDK and CDR2 is SYGVNS.

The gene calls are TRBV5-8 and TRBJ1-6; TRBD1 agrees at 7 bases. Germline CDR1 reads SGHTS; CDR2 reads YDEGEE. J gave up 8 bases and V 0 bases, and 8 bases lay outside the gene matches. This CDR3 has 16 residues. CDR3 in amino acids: CASSLEGAFSDSPLHF. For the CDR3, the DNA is TGTGCCAGCAGCTTGGAGGGGGCGTTCTCGGATTCACCCCTCCACTTT. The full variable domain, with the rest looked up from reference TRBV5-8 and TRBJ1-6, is EAGVTQSPTHLIKTRGQQATLRCSPISGHTSVYWYQQALGLGLQFLLWYDEGEERNRGNFPPRFSGRQFPNYSSELNVNALELEDSALYLCASSLEGAFSDSPLHFGNGTRLTVT.

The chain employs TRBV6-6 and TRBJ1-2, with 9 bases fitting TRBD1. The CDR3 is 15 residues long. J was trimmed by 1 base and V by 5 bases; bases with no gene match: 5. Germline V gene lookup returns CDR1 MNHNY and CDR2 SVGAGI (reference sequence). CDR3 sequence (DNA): TGTGCCAGCAGTAGGACAGGGGACCTTAACTATGGCTACACCTTC. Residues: CASSRTGDLNYGYTF.

The CDR3 spells CASSERKGVLGELFF. The CDR3 region has the DNA TGTGCCAGCAGTGAAAGAAAAGGGGTTCTCGGGGAGCTGTTTTTT. The J gene is TRBJ2-2, the V gene TRBV25-1, with D perhaps matching TRBD1 (5 bases). CDR3 length: 15 amino acids. Trimming took off 2 bases at V and 7 bases at J, with 14 bases between the two ends. Germline V gene sequence: CDR1 MGHDK, CDR2 SYGVNS. The full variable domain, with the rest looked up from reference TRBV25-1 and TRBJ2-2, is EADIYQTPRYLVIGTGKKITLECSQTMGHDKMYWYQQDPGMELHLIHYSYGVNSTEKGDLSSESTVSRIRTEHFPLTLESARPSHTSQYLCASSERKGVLGELFFGEGSRLTVL.

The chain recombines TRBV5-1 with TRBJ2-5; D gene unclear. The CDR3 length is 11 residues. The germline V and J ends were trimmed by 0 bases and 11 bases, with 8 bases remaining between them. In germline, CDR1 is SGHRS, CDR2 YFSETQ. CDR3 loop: CASSLAGEQYF. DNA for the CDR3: TGCGCCAGCAGCTTGGCTGGAGAACAGTACTTC.

The CDR3 sequence is CASTGGQETQYF. In DNA, the CDR3 is TGTGCCAGCACCGGGGGCCAAGAGACCCAGTACTTC. The genes are TRBV13 and TRBJ2-5; tentative D call: TRBD2 (6 bases). Trimming left V 7 bases short and J 1 base short, with 7 bases between. CDR1 and CDR2 from the germline V gene are PRHDT and FYEKMQ (reference sequence). This CDR3 is built from 12 residues.

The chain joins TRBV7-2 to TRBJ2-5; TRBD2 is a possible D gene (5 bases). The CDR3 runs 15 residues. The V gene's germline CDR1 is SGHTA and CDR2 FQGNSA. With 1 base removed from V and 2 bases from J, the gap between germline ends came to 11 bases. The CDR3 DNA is TGTGCCAGCAGCTTAGTCCTTCGGGAACAAGAGACCCAGTACTTC. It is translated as CASSLVLREQETQYF.

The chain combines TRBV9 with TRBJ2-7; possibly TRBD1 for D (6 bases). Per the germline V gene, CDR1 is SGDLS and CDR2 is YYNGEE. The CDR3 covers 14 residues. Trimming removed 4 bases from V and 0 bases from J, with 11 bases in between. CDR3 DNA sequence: TGTGCCAGCAGCCCCGAGGGGGACTCCTACGAGCAGTACTTC. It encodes CASSPEGDSYEQYF. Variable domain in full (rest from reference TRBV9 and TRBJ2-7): DSGVTQTPKHLITATGQRVTLRCSPRSGDLSVYWYQQSLDQGLQFLIQYYNGEERAKGNILERFSAQQFPDLHSELNLSSLELGDSALYFCASSPEGDSYEQYFGPGTRLTVT.

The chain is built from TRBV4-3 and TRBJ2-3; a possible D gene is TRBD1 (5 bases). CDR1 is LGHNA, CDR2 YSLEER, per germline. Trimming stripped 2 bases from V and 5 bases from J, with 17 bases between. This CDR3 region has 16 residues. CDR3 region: CASSQTTGPLGDTQYF. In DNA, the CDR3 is TGCGCCAGCAGCCAAACTACAGGCCCGCTTGGAGATACGCAGTATTTT.

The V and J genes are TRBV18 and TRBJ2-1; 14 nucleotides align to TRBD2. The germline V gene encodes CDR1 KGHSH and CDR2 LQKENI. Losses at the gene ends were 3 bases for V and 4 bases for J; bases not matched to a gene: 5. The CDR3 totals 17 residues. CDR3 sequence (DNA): TGTGCCAGCTCACCCATCCGGACTAGCGGGGGGTACAATGAGCAGTTCTTC. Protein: CASSPIRTSGGYNEQFF.

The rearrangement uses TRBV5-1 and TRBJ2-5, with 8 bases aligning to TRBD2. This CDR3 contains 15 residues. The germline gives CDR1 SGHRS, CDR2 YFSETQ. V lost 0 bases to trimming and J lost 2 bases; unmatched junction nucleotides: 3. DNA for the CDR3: TGCGCCAGCAGCTTGGCGGGGGGGCGACAAGAGACCCAGTACTTC. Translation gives CASSLAGGRQETQYF.

In DNA, the CDR3 is TGTGCCAGCAGCTTGGACACTTACACTGAAGCTTTCTTT. Amino acids: CASSLDTYTEAFF. The V and J genes are TRBV7-9 and TRBJ1-1; maybe TRBD1 (5 bases). The CDR3 runs 13 residues. V shed 3 bases and J shed 3 bases, with 8 bases lying between them. Germline V gene data show CDR1 as SEHNR and CDR2 as FQNEAQ (reference sequence).

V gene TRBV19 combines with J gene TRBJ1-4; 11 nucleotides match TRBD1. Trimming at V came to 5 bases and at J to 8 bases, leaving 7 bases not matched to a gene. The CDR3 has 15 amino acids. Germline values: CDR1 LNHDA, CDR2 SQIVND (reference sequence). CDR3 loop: CASSATDRGREKLFF. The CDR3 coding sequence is TGTGCCAGTAGTGCCACGGACAGGGGGCGAGAAAAACTGTTTTTT.

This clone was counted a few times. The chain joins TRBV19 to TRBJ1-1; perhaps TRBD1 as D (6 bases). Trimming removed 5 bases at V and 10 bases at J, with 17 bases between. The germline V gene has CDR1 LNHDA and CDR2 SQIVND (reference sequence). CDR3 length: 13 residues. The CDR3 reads CASSLAPGHRAFF. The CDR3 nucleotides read TGTGCCAGTAGTCTGGCGCCGGGACACAGAGCTTTCTTT. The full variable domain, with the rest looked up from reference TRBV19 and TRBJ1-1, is DGGITQSPKYLFRKEGQNVTLSCEQNLNHDAMYWYRQDPGQGLRLIYYSQIVNDFQKGDIAEGYSVSREKKESFPLTVTSAQKNPTAFYLCASSLAPGHRAFFGQGTRLTVV.

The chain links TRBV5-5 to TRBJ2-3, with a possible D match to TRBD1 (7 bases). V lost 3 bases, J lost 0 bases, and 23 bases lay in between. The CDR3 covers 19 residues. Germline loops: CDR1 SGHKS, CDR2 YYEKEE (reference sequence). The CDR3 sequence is CASSSPAGPGGMSTDTQYF. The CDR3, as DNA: TGTGCCAGCAGCTCACCCGCTGGTCCAGGGGGGATGAGCACAGATACGCAGTATTTT. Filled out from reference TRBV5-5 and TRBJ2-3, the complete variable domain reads DAGVTQSPTHLIKTRGQQVTLRCSPISGHKSVSWYQQVLGQGPQFIFQYYEKEERGRGNFPDRFSARQFPNYSSELNVNALLLGDSALYLCASSSPAGPGGMSTDTQYFGPGTRLTVL.

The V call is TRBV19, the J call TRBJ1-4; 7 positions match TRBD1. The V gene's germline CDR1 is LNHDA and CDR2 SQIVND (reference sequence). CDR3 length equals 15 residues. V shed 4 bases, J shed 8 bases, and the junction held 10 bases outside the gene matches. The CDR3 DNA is TGTGCCAGTAGTACCCACAGGGGTGGAGAGGAAAAACTGTTTTTT. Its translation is CASSTHRGGEEKLFF.

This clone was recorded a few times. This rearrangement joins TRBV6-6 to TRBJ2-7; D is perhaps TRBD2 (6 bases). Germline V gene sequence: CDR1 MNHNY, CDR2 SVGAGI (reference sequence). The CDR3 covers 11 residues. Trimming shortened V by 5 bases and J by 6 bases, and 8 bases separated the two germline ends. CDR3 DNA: TGTGCCAGCAGTCCCGGGGGCGAGCAGTACTTC. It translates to CASSPGGEQYF.

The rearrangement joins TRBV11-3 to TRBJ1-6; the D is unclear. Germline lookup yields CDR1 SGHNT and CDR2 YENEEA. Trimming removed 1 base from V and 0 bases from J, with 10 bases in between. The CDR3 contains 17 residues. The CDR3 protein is CASSLAQTSSYNSPLHF. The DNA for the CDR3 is TGTGCCAGCAGCTTAGCTCAGACAAGCTCCTATAATTCACCCCTCCACTTT.

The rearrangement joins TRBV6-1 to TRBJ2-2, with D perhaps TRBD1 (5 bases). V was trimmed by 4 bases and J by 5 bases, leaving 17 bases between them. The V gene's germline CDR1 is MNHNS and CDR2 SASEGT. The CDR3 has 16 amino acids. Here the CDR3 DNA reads TGTGCCAGCAGTGGAGGCAGCAGGGTAAAGACCGGGGAGCTGTTTTTT. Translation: CASSGGSRVKTGELFF.

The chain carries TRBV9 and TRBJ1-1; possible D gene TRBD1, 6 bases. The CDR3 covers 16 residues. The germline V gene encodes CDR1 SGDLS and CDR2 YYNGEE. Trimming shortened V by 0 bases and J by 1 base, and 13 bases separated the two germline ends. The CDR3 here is CASSVGQDMANTEAFF. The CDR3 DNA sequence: TGTGCCAGCAGCGTAGGACAGGACATGGCGAACACTGAAGCTTTCTTT.

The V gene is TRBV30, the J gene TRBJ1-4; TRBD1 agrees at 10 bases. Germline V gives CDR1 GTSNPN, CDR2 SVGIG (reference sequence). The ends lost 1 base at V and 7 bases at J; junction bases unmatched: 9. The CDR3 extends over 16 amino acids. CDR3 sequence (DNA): TGTGCCTGGAGTGCCCAGGACAGGGGGTTTCCTGAAAAACTGTTTTTT. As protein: CAWSAQDRGFPEKLFF.

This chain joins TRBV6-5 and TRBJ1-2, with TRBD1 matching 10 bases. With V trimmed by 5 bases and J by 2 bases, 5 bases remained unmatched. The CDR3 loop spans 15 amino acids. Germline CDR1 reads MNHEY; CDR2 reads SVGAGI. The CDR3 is CASSNPGQGNYGYTF. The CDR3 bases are TGTGCCAGCAGTAACCCGGGACAGGGGAACTATGGCTACACCTTC.

This CDR3 reads CASSLAWGGTPYEQYF. In DNA, the CDR3 is TGTGCCAGCAGCTTGGCATGGGGTGGGACACCCTACGAGCAGTACTTC. The rearrangement joins TRBV5-4 to TRBJ2-7, with a weak D call TRBD1 (6 bases). The germline V and J ends were trimmed by 0 bases and 2 bases, with 15 bases remaining between them. Germline CDR1 reads SGHNT; CDR2 reads YYREEE (reference sequence). This CDR3 spans 16 amino acids.

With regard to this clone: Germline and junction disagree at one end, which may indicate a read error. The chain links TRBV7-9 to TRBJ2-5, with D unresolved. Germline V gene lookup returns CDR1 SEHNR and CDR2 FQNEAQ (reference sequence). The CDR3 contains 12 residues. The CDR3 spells CSSSLGSKTQYF. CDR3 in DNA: TGTTCCAGCAGCTTAGGGTCTAAGACCCAGTACTTC.